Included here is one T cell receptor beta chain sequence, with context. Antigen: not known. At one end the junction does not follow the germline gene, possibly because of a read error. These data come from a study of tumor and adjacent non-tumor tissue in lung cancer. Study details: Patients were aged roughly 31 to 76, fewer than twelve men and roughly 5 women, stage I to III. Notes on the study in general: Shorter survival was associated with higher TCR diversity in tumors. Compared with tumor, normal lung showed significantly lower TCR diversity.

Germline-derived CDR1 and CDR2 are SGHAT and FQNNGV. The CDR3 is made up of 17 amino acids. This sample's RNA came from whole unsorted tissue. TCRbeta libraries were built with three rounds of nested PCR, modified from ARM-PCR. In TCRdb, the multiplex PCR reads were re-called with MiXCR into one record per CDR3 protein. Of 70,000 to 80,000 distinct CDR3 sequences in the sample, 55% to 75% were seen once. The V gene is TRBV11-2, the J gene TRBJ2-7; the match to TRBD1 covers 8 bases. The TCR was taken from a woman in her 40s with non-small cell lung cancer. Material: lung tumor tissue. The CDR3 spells CTSSLSGLTGGSYEQYF. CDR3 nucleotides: TGTACCAGCAGCCTTAGTGGGTTAACAGGGGGATCCTACGAGCAGTACTTC.